This T cell receptor beta chain was recovered during a study of a mutant IDH1 vaccine in newly diagnosed glioma. The germline V and J ends were trimmed by 4 bases and 4 bases, with 16 bases remaining between them. Germline CDR1 and CDR2: LNHDA and SQIVND (reference sequence). The CDR3 length is 15 residues. Assay: immunoSEQ multiplex PCR; the TCRdb copy retains only in-frame clones and omits some. This table holds tens of thousands of clones, around 86% found once. Time point defined: week 47, end of study. Doses comprised 300 ug of mutant IDH1 20-mer peptide each, plus topical imiquimod. As regards this clone: Its antigen is undetermined.

The J gene is TRBJ1-1, the V gene TRBV19, with D perhaps matching TRBD1 (5 bases). The input for sequencing was PBMCs, taken from a glioma patient whose treatment included an IDH1 peptide vaccine. The source of this sequence is a woman between 45 and 65 years old with glioma. CDR3 loop: CASSRAWGAATEAFF. The DNA for the CDR3 is TGTGCCAGTAGTAGAGCCTGGGGCGCCGCCACTGAAGCTTTCTTT.